This T cell receptor (beta chain) was captured in a study of shared clonotypes between healthy human individuals. TCRdb's copy holds only in-frame clones and misses some; the assay was immunoSEQ multiplex PCR. The profile shows fewer than 2.5 million clones, 93% of them singletons. V shed 10 bases and J 1 base; nucleotides not matched to a gene: 8. Germline CDR1 LNHDA, CDR2 SQIVND (reference sequence). The CDR3 contains 15 residues. This rearrangement joins TRBV19 to TRBJ2-4; 9 bases fit TRBD1. The sequence was obtained from a man between 18 and 35 years old in good health. Some clones in this sample may be carry-over from other donors' samples. The sequenced sample was naive CD4+ T cells from PBMCs. Documented subset: CD45RA+ positively selected. CDR3 sequence: CATKGQGMAKNIQYF. CDR3 coding DNA: TGTGCCACAAAAGGACAGGGGATGGCCAAAAACATTCAGTACTTC. The complete variable domain, with remaining parts taken from reference TRBV19 and TRBJ2-4, reads DGGITQSPKYLFRKEGQNVTLSCEQNLNHDAMYWYRQDPGQGLRLIYYSQIVNDFQKGDIAEGYSVSREKKESFPLTVTSAQKNPTAFYLCATKGQGMAKNIQYFGAGTRLSVL.